This T cell receptor beta chain appears in the sequencing data of a study of cytomegalovirus exposure and HLA in healthy donors. Study-level information: One earlier analysis, a look at about 179 million T cells, found some 120 million unique TCR beta sequences.

About this clone itself: What it binds is not known.

Germline-derived CDR1 and CDR2 are SGHTA and FQGTGA. This CDR3 is 14 amino acids long. The ends lost 4 bases at V and 6 bases at J; junction bases unmatched: 5. This cohort consisted of healthy bone marrow donors. Donors sampled were nominally healthy, though unrecorded immune exposures were likely. In the PCR, 60 Vbeta and 13 Jbeta primers were used. Method: immunoSEQ multiplex PCR; TCRdb's copy keeps in-frame clones and lacks some. This sample has about 120,000 clones; 75% to 90% occur once, and the top ten carry around 1.9%. Study-wide results and limits: Common viral pathogens seemed, in a later analysis, to connect with several of the most significant clusters.

The receptor's source is a man in his forties or fifties in good health and CMV-seronegative. The specimen was PBMCs. The chain employs TRBV7-3 and TRBJ2-3; 9 bases are a match to TRBD2. The CDR3 spells CASSSREGRDTQYF. Here the CDR3 DNA reads TGTGCCAGCAGCTCGCGGGAGGGCCGGGATACGCAGTATTTT.